Following are 23 T cell receptor beta chains from one sample sequenced in a study of T cell therapy after organ transplantation. The time point here: 20-29 weeks after completion of therapy. Their cognate antigens are unknown. Sequenced by immunoSEQ multiplex PCR; TCRdb stores in-frame clones only, minus some. The sample includes approximately 22,000 clones, about 83% of them seen just once. The sample was CD8+ T cells from blood, taken after autologous CMV-specific T cell therapy. Receptors were obtained from a human patient who had received a solid organ transplant and had CMV disease. Some T cells may be the graft donor's.

This sequence joins TRBV19 and TRBJ2-3; a weak D match, TRBD2 (6 bases). This CDR3 is built from 14 residues. Per germline, CDR1 LNHDA and CDR2 SQIVND (reference sequence). The V end was cut by 3 bases, the J end by 1 base, with 8 bases between. The CDR3 reads CASSMWRGTDTQYF. CDR3 nucleotide sequence: TGTGCCAGTAGTATGTGGAGGGGCACAGATACGCAGTATTTT.

The chain uses TRBV9 and TRBJ2-3; TRBD1 agrees at 7 bases. Germline CDR1 is SGDLS and CDR2 is YYNGEE. Trimming at V came to 4 bases and at J to 3 bases, leaving 8 bases not matched to a gene. This CDR3 comprises 15 residues. Here the CDR3 reads CASSLTGYGTDTQYF. The CDR3 bases are TGTGCCAGCAGCCTGACAGGGTATGGTACAGATACGCAGTATTTT.

The chain has TRBV4-3 and TRBJ2-1; TRBD2 agrees at 9 bases. CDR1 and CDR2 from the germline V gene are LGHNA and YSLEER. This CDR3 comprises 15 residues. Unmatched junction bases numbered 5, after V lost 0 bases and J lost 8 bases. CDR3 nucleotide sequence: TGCGCCAGCAGCCAAGATAGCGGGAGTGGAGATGAGCAGTTCTTC. Amino acid sequence: CASSQDSGSGDEQFF.

This clone came up once. The rearrangement joins TRBV6-5 to TRBJ2-1; 9 positions agree with TRBD2. The CDR3 is 16 residues long. V shed 0 bases, J shed 6 bases, and the junction held 6 bases outside the gene matches. The germline V gene has CDR1 MNHEY and CDR2 SVGAGI. CDR3 protein: CASSYSGAGGINEQFF. DNA for the CDR3: TGTGCCAGCAGTTACTCGGGGGCGGGAGGGATCAATGAGCAGTTCTTC.

The chain employs TRBV19 and TRBJ1-1; D remains unclear. The ends were cut back, 1 base at V and 7 bases at J, with 16 bases in the middle. From germline, CDR1 is LNHDA and CDR2 SQIVND (reference sequence). The CDR3 length is 15 residues. CDR3 amino acids: CASSIGPPGGSEAFF. The CDR3 nucleotides read TGTGCCAGTAGTATAGGACCCCCGGGAGGTAGTGAAGCTTTCTTT. Together with reference TRBV19 and TRBJ1-1, the CDR3 gives the full variable domain: DGGITQSPKYLFRKEGQNVTLSCEQNLNHDAMYWYRQDPGQGLRLIYYSQIVNDFQKGDIAEGYSVSREKKESFPLTVTSAQKNPTAFYLCASSIGPPGGSEAFFGQGTRLTVV.

The chain recombines TRBV18 with TRBJ2-7; D unresolved. Germline V gene lookup returns CDR1 KGHSH and CDR2 LQKENI. The CDR3 contains 14 residues. V was clipped by 3 bases and J by 0 bases, with 9 bases between them. CDR3: CASSPGGYSYEQYF. The DNA of the CDR3 is TGTGCCAGCTCACCCGGTGGGTACTCCTACGAGCAGTACTTC.

This rearrangement joins TRBV4-1 to TRBJ1-6, with 10 bases lining up with TRBD1. Per the germline V gene, CDR1 is MGHRA and CDR2 is YSYEKL. The CDR3 is made up of 14 amino acids. Unmatched junction bases numbered 3, after V lost 4 bases and J lost 9 bases. The CDR3 loop is CASSPGQGTSPLHF. CDR3 in DNA: TGCGCCAGCAGCCCGGGACAGGGGACTTCACCCCTCCACTTT.

This clone is categorized as medium-sized. The chain couples TRBV30 to TRBJ1-6; D might be TRBD1 (5 bases). Germline values: CDR1 GTSNPN, CDR2 SVGIG (reference sequence). CDR3 size: 13 residues. Trimming pared 2 bases from V and 7 bases from J, leaving 9 bases between. The CDR3 sequence: CAWSTRENSPLHF. The CDR3 coding sequence is TGTGCCTGGAGTACCAGGGAAAATTCACCCCTCCACTTT. Drawing the rest from reference TRBV30 and TRBJ1-6, the complete variable domain is SQTIHQWPATLVQPVGSPLSLECTVEGTSNPNLYWYRQAAGRGLQLLFYSVGIGQISSEVPQNLSASRPQDRQFILSSKKLLLSDSGFYLCAWSTRENSPLHFGNGTRLTVT.

The rearrangement links TRBV7-2 to TRBJ2-7; D is ambiguous. The CDR3 consists of 11 residues. Trimming shortened V by 4 bases and J by 6 bases, and 7 bases separated the two germline ends. The V gene's germline CDR1 is SGHTA and CDR2 FQGNSA. The CDR3, as DNA: TGTGCCAGCAGCTCTATGGGCGAGCAGTACTTC. Translation: CASSSMGEQYF.

This chain uses TRBV4-3 with TRBJ2-3; TRBD1 aligns across 7 bases. V dropped 0 bases and J dropped 6; count of bases not matched to a gene: 9. Germline CDR1 reads LGHNA; CDR2 reads YSLEER. The CDR3 has 16 amino acids. Here the CDR3 reads CASSQDHRGQRDTQYF. In DNA form, the CDR3 reads TGCGCCAGCAGCCAAGATCACAGGGGCCAACGTGATACGCAGTATTTT.

The CDR3 reads CASSPSGGRVMNTEAFF. CDR3 nucleotides: TGTGCCAGCAGCCCCAGCGGGGGTCGGGTCATGAACACTGAAGCTTTCTTT. The V gene is TRBV7-9, the J gene TRBJ1-1; the D gene is possibly TRBD1 (5 bases). The CDR3 has 17 amino acids. Germline V gene sequence: CDR1 SEHNR, CDR2 FQNEAQ (reference sequence). The V end was cut by 5 bases, the J end by 0 bases, with 19 bases between.

This chain joins TRBV7-9 and TRBJ2-1, with 8 positions matching TRBD1. Germline CDR1 SEHNR, CDR2 FQNEAQ (reference sequence). Unmatched junction bases numbered 7, after V lost 4 bases and J lost 8 bases. CDR3 length: 14 amino acids. CDR3 in amino acids: CASSWDRQSDEQFF. As DNA, the CDR3 is TGTGCCAGCAGCTGGGACAGGCAATCTGATGAGCAGTTCTTC.

This chain connects TRBV6-5 to TRBJ1-6; no clear D gene. V gave up 7 bases and J gave up 7 bases, with 14 bases separating them. This CDR3 contains 14 residues. Germline assignment: CDR1 MNHEY and CDR2 SVGAGI. The CDR3 sequence is CASTVAQENSPLHF. Here the CDR3 DNA reads TGTGCCAGCACGGTAGCGCAAGAGAATTCACCCCTCCACTTT.

This clone has just one count. The rearrangement uses TRBV2 and TRBJ1-2; D uncertain. CDR3 length: 14 residues. Germline CDR1 SNHLY, CDR2 FYNNEI. V was clipped by 4 bases and J by 8 bases, with 17 bases between them. CDR3 region: CASSVTDFYEGYTF. CDR3 nucleotides: TGTGCCAGCAGTGTAACAGATTTCTATGAGGGCTACACCTTC. Filled out from reference TRBV2 and TRBJ1-2, the complete variable domain reads EPEVTQTPSHQVTQMGQEVILRCVPISNHLYFYWYRQILGQKVEFLVSFYNNEISEKSEIFDDQFSVERPDGSNFTLKIRSTKLEDSAMYFCASSVTDFYEGYTFGSGTRLTVV.

The V gene is TRBV6-7, the J gene TRBJ2-2; D gene uncertain. TRBV6-7 is labeled an ORF, and its function is uncertain. V was trimmed by 0 bases and J by 2 bases, leaving 16 bases between them. The CDR3 has 18 residues. Here the CDR3 DNA reads TGTGCCAGCAGTTACTCGAATAGGGCGATCTTTAACACCGGGGAGCTGTTTTTT. This gives the protein CASSYSNRAIFNTGELFF.

This clone was recorded once. The V call is TRBV4-2, the J call TRBJ2-1, with D possibly matching TRBD2 (5 bases). Deletions cut 1 base from V and 9 bases from J, with 10 bases between. CDR1 LGHNA and CDR2 YNFKEQ come from the germline V gene. CDR3 length: 13 amino acids. This chain's CDR3 is CASSQVGSGEQFF. CDR3 in DNA: TGTGCCAGCAGCCAAGTAGGAAGCGGTGAGCAGTTCTTC.

This clone appeared a few times. The CDR3 here is CASSLTGFGNQPQHF. The CDR3 bases are TGTGCCAGCAGCCTCACAGGTTTTGGCAATCAGCCCCAGCATTTT. The rearrangement joins TRBV7-9 to TRBJ1-5; D may be TRBD1 (5 bases). Trimming cost V 5 bases and J 2 bases, with 13 bases left between them. This CDR3 contains 15 residues. Germline CDR1 and CDR2: SEHNR and FQNEAQ (reference sequence).

V gene TRBV5-1 combines with J gene TRBJ2-7; 12 positions agree with TRBD2. Germline CDR1 is SGHRS and CDR2 is YFSETQ. J was trimmed by 4 bases and V by 4 bases; bases with no gene match: 6. The CDR3 totals 15 residues. The CDR3 loop reads CASSAGLAGSYEQYF. The CDR3 DNA is TGCGCCAGCAGCGCCGGACTAGCGGGATCTTACGAGCAGTACTTC.

The rearrangement uses TRBV9 and TRBJ2-1; D is possibly TRBD2 (6 bases). Trimming cost V 7 bases and J 5 bases, with 13 bases left between them. Germline values: CDR1 SGDLS, CDR2 YYNGEE. This CDR3 is built from 13 residues. The CDR3 reads CASRASDNNEQFF. CDR3 DNA: TGTGCCAGCCGGGCTAGCGACAACAATGAGCAGTTCTTC.

The chain is built from TRBV28 and TRBJ1-2; 10 bases map to TRBD1. Per germline, CDR1 MDHEN and CDR2 SYDVKM. The CDR3 runs 14 residues. V trimming: 10 bases; J trimming: 6 bases; junction bases outside the gene matches: 11. The CDR3 coding sequence is TGTGCCACGATGGGGACAGGGGACTGGAATGGCTACACCTTC. Translated: CATMGTGDWNGYTF.

The chain couples TRBV4-1 to TRBJ2-7; 8 bases are shared with TRBD2. Trimming took 1 base from V and 2 from J; bases not matched to a gene: 7. This CDR3 has 16 amino acids. Per germline, CDR1 MGHRA and CDR2 YSYEKL. The CDR3 is CASSQGPSGSAYEQYF. The CDR3 DNA sequence: TGCGCCAGCAGCCAAGGTCCCAGCGGGAGCGCCTACGAGCAGTACTTC.

This chain joins TRBV4-2 and TRBJ2-6; no definite D call. V was pared by 0 bases and J by 4 bases, with 10 bases between. The CDR3 runs to 16 residues. From germline, CDR1 is LGHNA and CDR2 YNFKEQ. The CDR3 loop is CASSQEPGSGANVLTF. CDR3 nucleotides: TGTGCCAGCAGCCAAGAGCCGGGTTCGGGGGCCAACGTCCTGACTTTC.

The chain combines TRBV6-5 with TRBJ1-2; perhaps TRBD1 as D (5 bases). Germline CDR1 and CDR2: MNHEY and SVGAGI. Trimming left V 2 bases short and J 1 base short, with 11 bases between. The CDR3 runs 15 residues. The CDR3 nucleotides are TGTGCCAGCAGTTACGGGACGTCCATTAACTATGGCTACACCTTC. It codes for CASSYGTSINYGYTF.